This TCR beta chain is from a study of blood T cell repertoires in COVID-19. Study in general: COVID-19 samples, acute and convalescent, were from the United States, Italy and Spain.

The V and J ends lost 4 bases and 8 bases, in that order; junction bases with no gene match: 12. The CDR3 has 16 residues. The V gene's germline CDR1 is SGHRS and CDR2 YFSETQ. Per the original data handling: The assay estimated nucleated cells by amplifying reference gene primers. Libraries were prepared by immunoSEQ multiplex PCR; TCRdb keeps only in-frame clonotypes and omits some of them. For V, J and clone size, that table is used; D and trimming come from the DNA. The table lists about 200,000 clones, 65% to 90% of them singletons. Sequenced sample: peripheral blood. The clonotype comes from a human donor in a cohort sampled during active COVID-19. The chain has TRBV5-1 and TRBJ1-4, with TRBD1 identical over 9 bases. The CDR3 spells CASSPSPGTGREKLFF. The DNA of the CDR3 is TGCGCCAGCAGCCCGTCCCCGGGGACAGGGAGGGAAAAACTGTTTTTT. The whole variable domain, filled in from reference TRBV5-1 and TRBJ1-4, reads KAGVTQTPRYLIKTRGQQVTLSCSPISGHRSVSWYQQTPGQGLQFLFEYFSETQRNKGNFPGRFSGRQFSNSRSEMNVSTLELGDSALYLCASSPSPGTGREKLFFGSGTQLSVL.